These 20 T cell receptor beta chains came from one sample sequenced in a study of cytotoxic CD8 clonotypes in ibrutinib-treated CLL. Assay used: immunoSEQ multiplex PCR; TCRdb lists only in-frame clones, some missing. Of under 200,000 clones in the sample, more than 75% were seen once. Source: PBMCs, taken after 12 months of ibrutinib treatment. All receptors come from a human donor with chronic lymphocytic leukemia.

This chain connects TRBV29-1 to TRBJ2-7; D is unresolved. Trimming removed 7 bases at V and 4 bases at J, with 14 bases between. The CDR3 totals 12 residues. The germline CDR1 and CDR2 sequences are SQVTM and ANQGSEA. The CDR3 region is CSGGTRGYEQYF. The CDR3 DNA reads TGCAGCGGCGGTACTCGCGGTTACGAGCAGTACTTC.

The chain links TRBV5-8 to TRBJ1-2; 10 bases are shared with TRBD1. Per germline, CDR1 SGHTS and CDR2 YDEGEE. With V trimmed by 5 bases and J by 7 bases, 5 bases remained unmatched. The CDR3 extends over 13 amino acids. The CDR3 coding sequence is TGTGCCAGCAGTTTGACAGGGGGCCGTGGCTACACCTTC. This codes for CASSLTGGRGYTF.

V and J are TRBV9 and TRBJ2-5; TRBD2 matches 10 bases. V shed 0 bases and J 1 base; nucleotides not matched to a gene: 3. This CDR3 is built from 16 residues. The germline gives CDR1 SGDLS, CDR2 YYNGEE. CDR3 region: CASSVGSGRPQETQYF. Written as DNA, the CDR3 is TGTGCCAGCAGCGTAGGTAGCGGGAGGCCCCAAGAGACCCAGTACTTC.

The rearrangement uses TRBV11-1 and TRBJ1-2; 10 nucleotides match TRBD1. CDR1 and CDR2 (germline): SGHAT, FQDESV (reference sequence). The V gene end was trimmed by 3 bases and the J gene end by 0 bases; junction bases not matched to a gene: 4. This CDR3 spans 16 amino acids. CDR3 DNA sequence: TGTGCCAGCAGCTTGAATGGACAGGGGGCTAACTATGGCTACACCTTC. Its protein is CASSLNGQGANYGYTF.

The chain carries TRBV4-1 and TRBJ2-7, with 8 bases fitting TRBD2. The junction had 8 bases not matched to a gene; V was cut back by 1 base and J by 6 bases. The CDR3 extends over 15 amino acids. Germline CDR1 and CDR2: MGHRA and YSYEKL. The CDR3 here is CASSQVGSGSSEQYF. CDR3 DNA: TGCGCCAGCAGCCAAGTTGGCAGCGGGAGCAGCGAGCAGTACTTC.

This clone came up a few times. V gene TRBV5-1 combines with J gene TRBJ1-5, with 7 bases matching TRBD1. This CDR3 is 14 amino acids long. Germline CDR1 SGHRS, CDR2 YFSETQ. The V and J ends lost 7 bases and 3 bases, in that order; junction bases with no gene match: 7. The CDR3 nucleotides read TGCGCCAGCCTGCGGACAGGACACAATCAGCCCCAGCATTTT. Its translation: CASLRTGHNQPQHF.

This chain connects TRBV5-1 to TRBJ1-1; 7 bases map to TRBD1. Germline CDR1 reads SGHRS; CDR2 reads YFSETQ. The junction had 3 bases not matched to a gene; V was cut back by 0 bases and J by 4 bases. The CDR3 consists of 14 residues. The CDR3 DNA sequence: TGCGCCAGCAGCTTGGTTGGACAGGCCACTGAAGCTTTCTTT. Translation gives CASSLVGQATEAFF. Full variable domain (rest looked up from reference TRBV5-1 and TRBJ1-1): KAGVTQTPRYLIKTRGQQVTLSCSPISGHRSVSWYQQTPGQGLQFLFEYFSETQRNKGNFPGRFSGRQFSNSRSEMNVSTLELGDSALYLCASSLVGQATEAFFGQGTRLTVV.

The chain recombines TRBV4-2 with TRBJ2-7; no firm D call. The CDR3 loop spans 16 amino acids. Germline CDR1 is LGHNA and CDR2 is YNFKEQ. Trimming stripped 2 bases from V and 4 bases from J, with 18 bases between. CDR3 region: CASSQSDNGPSYEQYF. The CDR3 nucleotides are TGTGCCAGCAGCCAATCTGACAATGGTCCCAGTTACGAGCAGTACTTC.

This CDR3 reads CASSRATLGELFF. CDR3 bases: TGTGCCAGCAGCAGGGCTACCCTCGGGGAGCTGTTTTTT. V is TRBV7-2 and J is TRBJ2-2; D unclear. Germline V gene sequence: CDR1 SGHTA, CDR2 FQGNSA. This CDR3 has 13 residues. The V end was cut by 5 bases, the J end by 7 bases, with 11 bases between.

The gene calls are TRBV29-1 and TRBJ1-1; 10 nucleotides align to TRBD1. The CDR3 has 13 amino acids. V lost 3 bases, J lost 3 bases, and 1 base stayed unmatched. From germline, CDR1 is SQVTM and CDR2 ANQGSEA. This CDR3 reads CSVDGTGDTEAFF. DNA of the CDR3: TGCAGCGTTGACGGGACAGGGGACACTGAAGCTTTCTTT.

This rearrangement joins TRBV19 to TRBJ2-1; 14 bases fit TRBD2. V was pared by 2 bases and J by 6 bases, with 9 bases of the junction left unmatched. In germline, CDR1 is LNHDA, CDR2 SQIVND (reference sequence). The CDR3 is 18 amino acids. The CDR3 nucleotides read TGTGCCAGTAGTATAAGGCGGGGGGGGACTAGCGGGAGCAATGAGCAGTTCTTC. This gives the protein CASSIRRGGTSGSNEQFF.

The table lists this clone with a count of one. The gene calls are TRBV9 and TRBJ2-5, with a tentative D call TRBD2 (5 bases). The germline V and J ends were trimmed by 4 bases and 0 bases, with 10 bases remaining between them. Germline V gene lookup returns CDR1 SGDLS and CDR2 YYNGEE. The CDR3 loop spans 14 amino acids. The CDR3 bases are TGTGCCAGCAGCCTAACGGGGTACCAAGAGACCCAGTACTTC. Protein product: CASSLTGYQETQYF.

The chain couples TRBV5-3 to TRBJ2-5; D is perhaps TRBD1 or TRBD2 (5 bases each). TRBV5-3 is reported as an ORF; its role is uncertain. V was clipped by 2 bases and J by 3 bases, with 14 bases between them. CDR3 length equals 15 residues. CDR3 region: CARSFRDRAKETQYF. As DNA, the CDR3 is TGTGCCAGAAGCTTTAGGGACCGCGCGAAAGAGACCCAGTACTTC.

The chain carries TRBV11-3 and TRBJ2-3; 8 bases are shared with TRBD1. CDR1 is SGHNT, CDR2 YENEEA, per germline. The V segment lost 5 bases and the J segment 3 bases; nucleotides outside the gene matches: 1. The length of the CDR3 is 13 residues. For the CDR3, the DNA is TGTGCCAGCAGCCAGGGGGCTACAGATACGCAGTATTTT. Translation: CASSQGATDTQYF.

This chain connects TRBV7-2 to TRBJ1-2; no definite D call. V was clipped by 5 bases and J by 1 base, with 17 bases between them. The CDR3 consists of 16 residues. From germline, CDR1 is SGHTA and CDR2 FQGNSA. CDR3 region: CASSPTAFRSNYGYTF. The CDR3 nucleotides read TGTGCCAGCAGCCCTACCGCATTCAGGAGTAACTATGGCTACACCTTC.

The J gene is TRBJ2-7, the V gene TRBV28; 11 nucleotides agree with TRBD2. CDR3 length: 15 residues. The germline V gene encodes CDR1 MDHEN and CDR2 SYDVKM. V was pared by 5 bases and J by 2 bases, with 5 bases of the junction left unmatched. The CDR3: CASSPTSGGAYEQYF. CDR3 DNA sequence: TGTGCCAGCAGTCCTACTAGCGGGGGTGCCTACGAGCAGTACTTC.

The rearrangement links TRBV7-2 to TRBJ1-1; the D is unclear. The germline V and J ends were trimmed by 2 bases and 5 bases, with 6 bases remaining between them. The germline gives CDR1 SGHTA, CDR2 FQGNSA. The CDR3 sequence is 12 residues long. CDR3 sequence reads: CASSLRVTEAFF. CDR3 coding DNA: TGTGCCAGCAGCTTAAGGGTTACTGAAGCTTTCTTT.

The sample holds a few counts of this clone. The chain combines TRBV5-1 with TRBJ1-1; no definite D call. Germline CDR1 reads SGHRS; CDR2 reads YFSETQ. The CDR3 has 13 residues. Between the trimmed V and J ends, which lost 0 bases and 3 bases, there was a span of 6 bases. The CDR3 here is CASSLDGDTEAFF. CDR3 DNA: TGCGCCAGCAGCTTGGATGGGGACACTGAAGCTTTCTTT.

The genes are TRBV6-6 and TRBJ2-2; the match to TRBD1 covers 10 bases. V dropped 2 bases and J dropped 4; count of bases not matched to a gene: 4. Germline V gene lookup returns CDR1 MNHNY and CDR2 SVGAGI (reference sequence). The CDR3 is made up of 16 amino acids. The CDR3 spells CASSYTTGGGTGELFF. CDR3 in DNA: TGTGCCAGCAGTTACACGACAGGGGGCGGCACCGGGGAGCTGTTTTTT.

The CDR3 nucleotides are TGTGCCAGCAGCTTCACCCCGTTGCCATACCTCCCCTACGAGCAGTACTTC. Amino acid sequence: CASSFTPLPYLPYEQYF. The rearrangement links TRBV7-2 to TRBJ2-7; D unclear. This CDR3 contains 17 residues. Germline V gene sequence: CDR1 SGHTA, CDR2 FQGNSA. Trimming took off 3 bases at V and 2 bases at J, with 20 bases between the two ends.